This is a list of T cell receptor beta chains from one sample in a study of cytomegalovirus exposure and HLA in healthy donors. TCRdb's table, derived via immunoSEQ multiplex PCR, lists solely in-frame clones and lacks some. This table holds under 130,000 clones, 65% to 80% found once. The sequenced sample was PBMCs. These receptors were collected from a woman under 30 in good health and CMV-seropositive. Each CDR3 is given with its conserved first and last residue. Fields, in order: V gene, clone size, D gene, J gene, CDR3 DNA, CDR3 protein. A D gene is named only where the DNA matches it firmly. Where a row states a size, it is once, few, many or the class of an expanded clone; other rows omit it.

TRBV5-4,few,TRBD2,TRBJ2-1,TGTGCCAGCAGCTTGGCGGGACTAGCGGGAAATGAGCAGTTCTTC,CASSLAGLAGNEQFF
TRBV10-2,-,TRBD2,TRBJ2-7,TGCGCCAGCAGTGGCGGGGGGGCCTACGAGCAGTACTTC,CASSGGGAYEQYF
TRBV7-9,-,-,TRBJ1-2,TGTTCCAGCGGGGCAGAGCCCTATGGCTACACCTTC,CSSGAEPYGYTF
TRBV9,few,-,TRBJ1-4,TGTGCCAGCAGCGCCCCAGGGGTTAGGGAAAAACTGTTTTTT,CASSAPGVREKLFF
TRBV7-9,-,-,TRBJ1-3,TGTGCCAGCAGCTTAGGGGGGGAGCCTCCATGGAACACCATATATTTT,CASSLGGEPPWNTIYF
TRBV19,-,TRBD1,TRBJ1-3,TGTGCCAGTAGCCACAGGGGTCTATCTGGAAACACCATATATTTT,CASSHRGLSGNTIYF
TRBV6-5,-,TRBD1,TRBJ2-1,TGTGCCAGCAGTCACCAACAGGGGATATACAATGAGCAGTTCTTC,CASSHQQGIYNEQFF
TRBV20-1,-,-,TRBJ2-1,TGCAGTGCCCTCAGTCAATGGGAGCAGTTCTTC,CSALSQWEQFF
TRBV5-6,few,TRBD1,TRBJ2-7,TGTGCCAGCAGCTTGGACAGGACAGGGTACGAGCAGTACTTC,CASSLDRTGYEQYF
TRBV5-1,-,TRBD1,TRBJ1-4,TGCGCCAGCAGCTGGGGCGGACTAAACAGGGGAGTGAGTGAAAAACTGTTTTTT,CASSWGGLNRGVSEKLFF
TRBV11-2,-,-,TRBJ1-2,TGTGCCAGCAGCTTTGGGCCCGAAGGGGGAGTCTATGGCTACACCTTC,CASSFGPEGGVYGYTF
TRBV27,-,TRBD1,TRBJ1-4,TGTGCCAGTCGCCGCACCGGGACAGGGGGCACTAATGAAAAACTGTTTTTT,CASRRTGTGGTNEKLFF
TRBV11-1,-,-,TRBJ1-2,TGTGCCAGCAGCTTAGAGCTCACAGGGAACTATGGCTACACCTTC,CASSLELTGNYGYTF
TRBV5-1,-,-,TRBJ2-7,TGCGCCAGCAGCTCGCGGACAGCCTCCTACGAGCAGTACTTC,CASSSRTASYEQYF
TRBV30,-,-,TRBJ2-5,TGTGCCTGGACTATTCAAGAGACCCAGTACTTC,CAWTIQETQYF
TRBV6-6,few,TRBD1,TRBJ1-5,TGTGCCATCAGGACAGGGGCTTATAGCAATCAGCCCCAGCATTTT,CAIRTGAYSNQPQHF
TRBV11-2,-,-,TRBJ2-3,TGTGCCAGCAGCTTTGACAGTCACCCAGATACGCAGTATTTT,CASSFDSHPDTQYF
TRBV25-1,-,-,TRBJ1-6,TGTGCCAGCAGTGACTCTACCCGGACTCTGGGGAATTCACCCCTCCACTTT,CASSDSTRTLGNSPLHF
TRBV19,-,TRBD1,TRBJ2-2,TGTGCCAGTAGTAAGGGGACAGGGACCGGGGAGCTGTTTTTT,CASSKGTGTGELFF
TRBV9,-,TRBD1,TRBJ1-5,TGTGCCAGCAGCATCTCCGGGACAGGGACGCAGCCCCAGCATTTT,CASSISGTGTQPQHF
TRBV11-3,-,TRBD2,TRBJ2-7,TGTGCCAGCAGCTTAGGTCCAGCGGGGTACGAGCAGTACTTC,CASSLGPAGYEQYF
TRBV15,many,TRBD1,TRBJ1-5,TGTGCCACCAGCAACACGGGACAGAACAATCAGCCCCAGCATTTT,CATSNTGQNNQPQHF
TRBV5-6,-,TRBD1,TRBJ2-7,TGTGCCAGCAGCCTCGGACAGGGGGCCCCTCCTTTCTCTGGGGTCTTC,CASSLGQGAPPFSGVF
TRBV7-9,-,-,TRBJ1-3,TGTGCCGGCGCGCGGAACTCTGGAAACACCATATATTTT,CAGARNSGNTIYF